These 22 T cell receptor beta chains were all obtained from the same sample, sequenced in a study of cytomegalovirus exposure and HLA in healthy donors. The protocol was immunoSEQ multiplex PCR, while the TCRdb copy is restricted to in-frame clones and leaves out a portion. Of about 330,000 clones listed, about nine tenths were seen once; the top ten hold over 1%. Material for sequencing was PBMCs. The source is a woman between 25 and 40 years old in good health and CMV-seropositive.

V and J are TRBV6-5 and TRBJ2-7; D ambiguous. CDR1 is MNHEY and CDR2 is SVGAGI in the germline V gene. The CDR3 loop spans 14 amino acids. V gave up 4 bases and J gave up 0 bases, with 10 bases separating them. This CDR3 reads CASSWMTSSYEQYF. The DNA for the CDR3 is TGTGCCAGCAGTTGGATGACTTCCTCCTACGAGCAGTACTTC.

The rearrangement uses TRBV4-3 and TRBJ2-3; TRBD1 agrees at 9 bases. There are 16 residues in the CDR3. The ends lost 0 bases at V and 1 base at J; junction bases unmatched: 2. Germline values: CDR1 LGHNA, CDR2 YSLEER. This chain's CDR3 is CASSQEQGARTDTQYF. The CDR3 coding sequence is TGCGCCAGCAGCCAAGAACAGGGGGCGCGCACAGATACGCAGTATTTT.

This clone was seen a single time. V is TRBV11-2 and J is TRBJ2-7, with TRBD2 matching 10 bases. CDR1 and CDR2 (germline): SGHAT, FQNNGV. The CDR3 is made up of 16 amino acids. V was clipped by 3 bases and J by 5 bases; unmatched bases: 10. The CDR3 protein is CASSFSGRPLGDEQYF. The CDR3 bases are TGTGCCAGCAGCTTTAGCGGGAGGCCTCTCGGCGACGAGCAGTACTTC. Together with reference TRBV11-2 and TRBJ2-7, the CDR3 gives the full variable domain: EAGVAQSPRYKIIEKRQSVAFWCNPISGHATLYWYQQILGQGPKLLIQFQNNGVVDDSQLPKDRFSAERLKGVDSTLKIQPAKLEDSAVYLCASSFSGRPLGDEQYFGPGTRLTVT.

This chain uses TRBV6-1 with TRBJ2-3; D might be TRBD1 (6 bases). CDR1 and CDR2 (germline): MNHNS, SASEGT. Trimming took 8 bases from V and 3 from J, leaving 18 bases between them. The CDR3 length is 15 residues. CDR3 sequence (DNA): TGTGCCAGCTCCCTGGGGGCAGTAAGAACAGATACGCAGTATTTT. Amino acid sequence: CASSLGAVRTDTQYF.

The V call is TRBV6-5, the J call TRBJ1-2; 11 bases map to TRBD1. The CDR3 is made up of 14 amino acids. After removal of 6 bases from V and 8 bases from J, the junction contained 8 bases not matched to a gene. From germline, CDR1 is MNHEY and CDR2 SVGAGI. The CDR3 DNA reads TGTGCCAGCAGGGCGGACAGGGGGCTTTCCGGCTACACCTTC. This gives the protein CASRADRGLSGYTF.

This sequence joins TRBV30 and TRBJ1-1; D not certain. Trimming left V 0 bases short and J 9 bases short, with 17 bases between. Per the germline V gene, CDR1 is GTSNPN and CDR2 is SVGIG (reference sequence). This CDR3 is 14 amino acids long. CDR3 protein: CAWSVTSSDHQAFF. DNA for the CDR3: TGTGCCTGGAGTGTAACCAGCTCGGACCACCAAGCTTTCTTT.

This clone was observed a few times. V and J are TRBV28 and TRBJ1-5; 7 bases are a match to TRBD1. The CDR3 sequence is 12 residues long. J lost 5 bases, V lost 5 bases, and 0 bases had no gene match. Germline V gives CDR1 MDHEN, CDR2 SYDVKM. The CDR3 here is CASSTGDQPQHF. The CDR3 nucleotides read TGTGCCAGCAGTACAGGGGATCAGCCCCAGCATTTT.

The chain couples TRBV18 to TRBJ1-2; TRBD1 matches 11 bases. The CDR3 is 18 residues long. Germline-derived CDR1 and CDR2 are KGHSH and LQKENI. The junction had 11 bases not matched to a gene; V was cut back by 3 bases and J by 2 bases. The CDR3: CASSPNLGQGERNYGYTF. The CDR3 nucleotides are TGTGCCAGCTCACCTAATTTGGGACAGGGGGAAAGAAACTATGGCTACACCTTC.

The CDR3 here is CASRLSRDRDETQYF. The CDR3 nucleotides are TGTGCCAGCAGGCTTTCGCGGGACAGGGATGAGACCCAGTACTTC. The chain couples TRBV6-5 to TRBJ2-5; 9 nucleotides align to TRBD1. V was clipped by 6 bases and J by 5 bases; unmatched bases: 10. CDR3 length equals 15 residues. CDR1 is MNHEY, CDR2 SVGAGI, per germline.

The rearrangement uses TRBV7-2 and TRBJ1-1; TRBD1 agrees at 7 bases. Germline V gives CDR1 SGHTA, CDR2 FQGNSA. The CDR3 totals 15 residues. V gave up 3 bases and J gave up 1 base; unmatched junction bases: 5. As DNA, the CDR3 is TGTGCCAGCAGCTTCACAGGGGCCTCGAACACTGAAGCTTTCTTT. It yields the protein CASSFTGASNTEAFF.

The chain combines TRBV19 with TRBJ2-7; TRBD2 might be the D (6 bases). The ends were cut back, 4 bases at V and 7 bases at J, with 8 bases in the middle. CDR1 is LNHDA and CDR2 is SQIVND in the germline V gene (reference sequence). There are 11 residues in the CDR3. The CDR3 loop reads CASSTGVEQYF. CDR3 in DNA: TGTGCCAGTAGTACGGGAGTTGAGCAGTACTTC.

The rearrangement uses TRBV27 and TRBJ2-2; no reliable D call. Germline values: CDR1 MNHEY, CDR2 SMNVEV (reference sequence). V was trimmed by 3 bases and J by 1 base, leaving 6 bases between them. This CDR3 is built from 14 residues. This CDR3 reads CASSFSGNTGELFF. Here the CDR3 DNA reads TGTGCCAGCAGTTTTTCAGGGAACACCGGGGAGCTGTTTTTT.

The chain links TRBV5-1 to TRBJ1-1; D perhaps matches TRBD1 (5 bases). Looked up from germline, CDR1 is SGHRS and CDR2 is YFSETQ. The CDR3 runs 13 residues. V lost 8 bases and J 1 base, leaving 12 bases between the germline ends. CDR3 region: CASYDRENTEAFF. The CDR3 nucleotides are TGCGCCAGTTACGACAGAGAGAACACTGAAGCTTTCTTT.

This chain joins TRBV7-8 and TRBJ2-5; the match to TRBD2 covers 8 bases. The CDR3 has 15 residues. Germline loops: CDR1 SGHVS, CDR2 FQNEAQ. The J segment lost 5 bases and the V segment lost 5 bases, leaving 10 bases of the junction unmatched. This CDR3 is CASSPNSGAGETQYF. The CDR3 DNA follows: TGTGCCAGCAGCCCGAATAGCGGGGCCGGGGAGACCCAGTACTTC. The full variable domain, its missing parts supplied by reference TRBV7-8 and TRBJ2-5, is GAGVSQSPRYKVAKRGQDVALRCDPISGHVSLFWYQQALGQGPEFLTYFQNEAQLDKSGLPSDRFFAERPEGSVSTLKIQRTQQEDSAVYLCASSPNSGAGETQYFGPGTRLLVL.

With respect to this clone: Germline is not matched at one junction end, which may reflect a read error. The CDR3 spells CASSLGENPSF. CDR3 sequence (DNA): TGTGCCAGCAGCTTAGGGGAGAATCCCTCTTTC. The chain combines TRBV7-9 with TRBJ2-7, with a weak D call TRBD2 (5 bases). CDR3 size: 11 residues. The germline V gene encodes CDR1 SEHNR and CDR2 FQNEAQ (reference sequence).

V gene TRBV30 combines with J gene TRBJ2-1, with D possibly matching TRBD1 (5 bases). CDR1 is GTSNPN, CDR2 SVGIG, per germline (reference sequence). CDR3 size: 15 residues. Trimming stripped 2 bases from V and 8 bases from J, with 19 bases between. The CDR3 DNA sequence: TGTGCCTGGAGTCAGGGAAACGGGTTAGAGGATGAGCAGTTCTTC. Translating gives CAWSQGNGLEDEQFF.

The V call is TRBV7-9, the J call TRBJ1-1; tentative D call: TRBD1 (5 bases). Germline assignment: CDR1 SEHNR and CDR2 FQNEAQ (reference sequence). V lost 6 bases and J 4 bases, leaving 12 bases between the germline ends. CDR3 size: 13 residues. The CDR3 region has the DNA TGTGCCAGCAGGTCGCAGAGGGGCACTGAAGCTTTCTTT. As protein: CASRSQRGTEAFF.

In its sample, this clone was seen once. The chain employs TRBV28 and TRBJ1-4; D is ambiguous. Germline V lookup: CDR1 MDHEN, CDR2 SYDVKM. This CDR3 region has 16 residues. Trimming cost V 6 bases and J 0 bases, with 14 bases left between them. DNA for the CDR3: TGTGCCAGCAGAGATTACAGCCTTGCAACTAATGAAAAACTGTTTTTT. Its translation is CASRDYSLATNEKLFF. The variable domain in full, with the rest retrieved from reference TRBV28 and TRBJ1-4, is DVKVTQSSRYLVKRTGEKVFLECVQDMDHENMFWYRQDPGLGLRLIYFSYDVKMKEKGDIPEGYSVSREKKERFSLILESASTNQTSMYLCASRDYSLATNEKLFFGSGTQLSVL.

This chain joins TRBV7-2 and TRBJ2-7; D is unclear. Germline CDR1 SGHTA, CDR2 FQGNSA. The germline V and J ends were trimmed by 8 bases and 1 base, with 9 bases remaining between them. This CDR3 has 12 residues. As DNA, the CDR3 is TGTGCCAGCGGACGGTTTTCCTACGAGCAGTACTTC. It translates to CASGRFSYEQYF.

The CDR3: CASSVGGGRGEQYF. CDR3 coding DNA: TGTGCCAGCAGTGTCGGAGGCGGGAGGGGTGAGCAGTACTTC. The chain links TRBV2 to TRBJ2-7, with TRBD2 identical over 9 bases. Germline V gene lookup returns CDR1 SNHLY and CDR2 FYNNEI. The CDR3 extends over 14 amino acids. V shed 4 bases and J 7 bases; nucleotides not matched to a gene: 8.

The J gene is TRBJ2-3, the V gene TRBV6-5; TRBD2 matches at 9 bases. This CDR3 contains 16 residues. The germline gives CDR1 MNHEY, CDR2 SVGAGI. V gave up 2 bases and J gave up 0 bases; unmatched junction bases: 3. The CDR3 DNA reads as TGTGCCAGCAGTTACGATAGCGGGAGAAGCACAGATACGCAGTATTTT. Translated: CASSYDSGRSTDTQYF.

J is TRBJ1-4 and V is TRBV27; D is undetermined. V was shortened by 3 bases and J by 2 bases, with 4 bases between the two germline ends. Germline CDR1 and CDR2: MNHEY and SMNVEV (reference sequence). CDR3 length equals 13 residues. Here the CDR3 reads CASSFETNEKLFF. In DNA form, the CDR3 reads TGTGCCAGCAGTTTTGAGACTAATGAAAAACTGTTTTTT.